This T cell receptor (beta chain) was captured in a study of shared clonotypes between healthy human individuals. On the study more broadly: Three plates each covered CD4 naive and memory; CD8 naive two, CD8 memory one. General study points: The study drew on few donors, limiting represented genetic and exposure-history diversity. It was observed that 4% to 6% of naive CD4 clonotypes were shared across several donors. The generation probabilities recorded for non-shared clonotypes fell below those of clonotypes shared by all four donors.

This table comes from immunoSEQ multiplex PCR, and its TCRdb copy is limited to in-frame clones, with some not included. This table holds around 100,000 clones, around two thirds found once. Turning to this clone: Its antigen is unknown.

The clonotype was recovered from a woman aged 25 to 39 in good health. Sample: memory CD8+ T cells sorted from blood. The subset denotes: CD45RO+ cells pooled with CCR7-negative TemRA cells.

The DNA for the CDR3 is TGTGCCAGCAGTTTATCCCGGCTGGGTGGCTACACCTTC. Encoded protein: CASSLSRLGGYTF. V gene TRBV28 combines with J gene TRBJ1-2; D unclear. The CDR3 has 13 amino acids. Germline V gene data show CDR1 as MDHEN and CDR2 as SYDVKM. The germline V and J ends were trimmed by 1 base and 7 bases, with 10 bases remaining between them.